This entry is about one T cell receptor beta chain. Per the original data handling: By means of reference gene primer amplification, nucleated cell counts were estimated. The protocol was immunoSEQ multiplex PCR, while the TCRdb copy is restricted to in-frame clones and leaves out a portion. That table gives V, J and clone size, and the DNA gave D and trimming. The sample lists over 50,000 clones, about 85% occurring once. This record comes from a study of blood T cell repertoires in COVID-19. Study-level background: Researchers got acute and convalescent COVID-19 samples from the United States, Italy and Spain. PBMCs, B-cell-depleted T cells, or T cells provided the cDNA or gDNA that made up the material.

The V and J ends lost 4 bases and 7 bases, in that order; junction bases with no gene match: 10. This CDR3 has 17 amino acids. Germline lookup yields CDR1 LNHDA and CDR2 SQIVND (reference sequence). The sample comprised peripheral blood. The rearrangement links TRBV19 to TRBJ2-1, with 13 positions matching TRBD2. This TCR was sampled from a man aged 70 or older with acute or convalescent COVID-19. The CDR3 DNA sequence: TGTGCCAGTAGTAACGTACCGGGACTAGCGGGGTTGAATGAGCAGTTCTTC. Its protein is CASSNVPGLAGLNEQFF.